A single sample gave rise to the 10 T cell receptor beta chains below, sequenced in a study of CD8 T cells in Susac syndrome. With random hexamers, reverse transcription was performed on about 0.5 to 1 ug of RNA. TCRdb analysed the immunoSEQ multiplex PCR reads with MiXCR anew, one entry per CDR3 protein. The sample lists approximately 150,000 distinct CDR3 sequences; about 94% were seen once. The sequencing sample was made of CD4+ T cells from PBMCs. Receptors were obtained from a human donor with Susac syndrome.

The rearrangement uses TRBV19 and TRBJ1-2, with TRBD1 as a possible D gene (5 bases). V gave up 7 bases and J gave up 5 bases, with 17 bases separating them. The V gene's germline CDR1 is LNHDA and CDR2 SQIVND (reference sequence). The CDR3 extends over 14 amino acids. CDR3 protein: CASMPGPRRYGYTF. DNA of the CDR3: TGTGCCAGTATGCCGGGGCCACGGCGGTATGGCTACACCTTC.

This chain joins TRBV4-2 and TRBJ1-5; no clear D gene. V lost 0 bases to trimming and J lost 7 bases, with 7 bases between them. Germline CDR1 LGHNA, CDR2 YNFKEQ. The CDR3 is made up of 13 amino acids. Here the CDR3 DNA reads TGTGCCAGCAGCCAAGAACCCCAGCAGCCCCAGCATTTT. This gives the protein CASSQEPQQPQHF.

CDR3 DNA: TGTGCCAGCAGCTTAGAGCGAGAAGTAAGGTACTACGAGCAGTACTTC. Its translation is CASSLEREVRYYEQYF. The V gene is TRBV7-6, the J gene TRBJ2-7, with D unclear. Germline values: CDR1 SGHVS, CDR2 FNYEAQ. There are 16 residues in the CDR3. Trimming stripped 1 base from V and 3 bases from J, with 16 bases between.

This clonotype was counted a single time. V and J are TRBV23-1 and TRBJ2-5, with 8 bases identical to TRBD1. TRBV23-1 carries the ORF label, with uncertain function. This CDR3 comprises 15 residues. V gave up 6 bases and J gave up 1 base; unmatched junction bases: 7. The CDR3 region is CASRRTGRTQETQYF. Here the CDR3 DNA reads TGCGCCAGCAGGAGGACAGGGCGAACCCAAGAGACCCAGTACTTC.

The rearrangement joins TRBV12-3 or TRBV12-4 to TRBJ1-1; D remains ambiguous. V lost 7 bases to trimming and J lost 3 bases, with 12 bases between them. The CDR3 length is 13 residues. CDR3 residues: CASTLLMDTEAFF. CDR3 coding DNA: TGTGCCAGCACCCTATTGATGGACACTGAAGCTTTCTTT.

V is TRBV2 and J is TRBJ2-7; TRBD1 matches at 7 bases. This CDR3 comprises 15 residues. The V gene end was trimmed by 7 bases and the J gene end by 3 bases; junction bases not matched to a gene: 12. Germline V gene sequence: CDR1 SNHLY, CDR2 FYNNEI. The CDR3 DNA sequence: TGTGCCAGCAAAGCCCGACAGGGTAGAATCTACGAGCAGTACTTC. Protein product: CASKARQGRIYEQYF.

The CDR3 DNA reads as TGTGCCAGCAGTCGTGGGGTGGGGAGGGAGCAGTTCTTC. Translation gives CASSRGVGREQFF. The J gene is TRBJ2-1, the V gene TRBV5-6; the D gene is possibly TRBD2 (6 bases). The germline V and J ends were trimmed by 5 bases and 10 bases, with 16 bases remaining between them. The CDR3 sequence is 13 residues long. Germline V gene lookup returns CDR1 SGHDT and CDR2 YYEEEE.

The chain links TRBV20-1 to TRBJ1-5; D perhaps matches TRBD1 (5 bases). Germline V lookup: CDR1 DFQATT, CDR2 SNEGSKA (reference sequence). The CDR3 runs to 14 residues. Trimming removed 6 bases at V and 5 bases at J, with 17 bases between. CDR3 nucleotide sequence: TGCAGTGCCCAGGGAGTCAAGGGCGATCAGCCCCAGCATTTT. This translates into CSAQGVKGDQPQHF.

CDR3 nucleotide sequence: TGTGCCAGCAGTTTAGGCCAAGTCGGCTACACCTTC. It yields the protein CASSLGQVGYTF. The chain couples TRBV28 to TRBJ1-2; D is unresolved. The V gene lost 2 bases and the J gene lost 8 bases, with 9 bases spanning the gap. There are 12 residues in the CDR3. Germline V gene sequence: CDR1 MDHEN, CDR2 SYDVKM.

The sample holds one count of this clonotype. This chain connects TRBV3-1 to TRBJ2-5; 11 bases line up with TRBD2. The ends lost 7 bases at V and 2 bases at J; junction bases unmatched: 6. Germline CDR1 is LGHDT and CDR2 is YNNKEL (reference sequence). The CDR3 sequence is 15 residues long. DNA of the CDR3: TGTGCCAGCACCTTAGCGGGGGGGCGTCAAGAGACCCAGTACTTC. Translation gives CASTLAGGRQETQYF.